This TCR beta chain was identified during a study of blood T cell repertoires in COVID-19. Clones were sequenced by immunoSEQ multiplex PCR, and TCRdb holds only the in-frame ones, with some missing. The table records around 70,000 clones, nearly 90% of them present only once. Germline CDR1 reads LNHDA; CDR2 reads SQIVND (reference sequence). The CDR3 loop spans 13 amino acids. V was shortened by 6 bases and J by 5 bases, with 13 bases between the two germline ends. This clone has a single count. The source is a man older than 75 with acute or convalescent COVID-19. V usage is TRBV19 and J usage is TRBJ1-2, with D unresolved. The source material was peripheral blood. CDR3 region: CASSALSFYGYTF. The CDR3 DNA reads as TGTGCCAGTAGCGCGCTTAGTTTTTATGGCTACACCTTC. Together with reference TRBV19 and TRBJ1-2, the CDR3 gives the full variable domain: DGGITQSPKYLFRKEGQNVTLSCEQNLNHDAMYWYRQDPGQGLRLIYYSQIVNDFQKGDIAEGYSVSREKKESFPLTVTSAQKNPTAFYLCASSALSFYGYTFGSGTRLTVV.